The sequence of this T cell receptor beta chain was determined in a study of CD8+ T cells in alopecia areata. The study's findings and limits: Scalp sequencing captures resident alphabeta T cells of normal skin too. For lesional scalp, especially alopecia totalis/universalis, clonality was higher than in normal scalp.

The sample holds many counts of this clone. The antigen remains unidentified. The length of the CDR3 is 15 residues. Unmatched junction bases numbered 5, after V lost 0 bases and J lost 5 bases. The germline V gene encodes CDR1 KGHSH and CDR2 LQKENI. Investigators isolated RNA and reverse transcribed it into cDNA to act as the sequencing template. This table comes from immunoSEQ multiplex PCR, and its TCRdb copy is limited to in-frame clones, with some not included. The sample holds about 190,000 clones, around 60% seen once. The clonotype comes from a human donor with alopecia areata. This sequence joins TRBV18 and TRBJ2-7; TRBD1 agrees at 9 bases. This specimen was CD4+ T cells sorted from blood, taken at week 0. The CDR3 coding sequence is TGTGCCAGCTCACCACCAAGTACAGGGGGCGACGAGCAGTACTTC. This sequence encodes CASSPPSTGGDEQYF.